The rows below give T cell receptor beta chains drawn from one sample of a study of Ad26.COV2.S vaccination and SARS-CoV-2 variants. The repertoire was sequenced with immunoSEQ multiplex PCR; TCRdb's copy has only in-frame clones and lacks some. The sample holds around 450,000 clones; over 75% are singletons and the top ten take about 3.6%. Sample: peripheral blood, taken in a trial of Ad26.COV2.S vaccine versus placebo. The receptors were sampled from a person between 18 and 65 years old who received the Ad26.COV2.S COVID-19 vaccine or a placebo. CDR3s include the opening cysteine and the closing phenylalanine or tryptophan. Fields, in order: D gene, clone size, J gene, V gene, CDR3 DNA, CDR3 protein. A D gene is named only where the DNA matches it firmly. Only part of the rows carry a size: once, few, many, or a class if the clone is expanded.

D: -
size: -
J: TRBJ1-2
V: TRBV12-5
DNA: TGTGCTAGTGGGATGGGTCCGGTTTGGAACTATGGCTACACCTTC
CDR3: CASGMGPVWNYGYTF

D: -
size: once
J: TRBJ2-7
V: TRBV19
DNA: TGTGCCAGTAGTATAGACCAAGGGTACGAGCAGTACTTC
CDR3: CASSIDQGYEQYF

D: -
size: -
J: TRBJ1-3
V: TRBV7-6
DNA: TGTGCCAGCAGCTTAGACGCGGGAGTCGCCGGAAACACCATATATTTT
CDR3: CASSLDAGVAGNTIYF

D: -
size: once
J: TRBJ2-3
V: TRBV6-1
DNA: TGTGCCAGCAGTGAACTGCGGGGGCGCACAGATACGCAGTATTTT
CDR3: CASSELRGRTDTQYF

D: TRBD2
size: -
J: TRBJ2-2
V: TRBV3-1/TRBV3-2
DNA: TGTGCCAGCAGCCTGGGACTAGCGGATGCGAACACCGGGGAGCTGTTTTTT
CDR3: CASSLGLADANTGELFF

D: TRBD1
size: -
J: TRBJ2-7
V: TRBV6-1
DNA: TGTGCCAGCAGTGAAGGGAGGTCGGACAGGGCCTACGAGCAGTACTTC
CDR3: CASSEGRSDRAYEQYF

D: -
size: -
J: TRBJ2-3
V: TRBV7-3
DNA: TGTGCCAGCAGCCCCTCCCTCGACCCCGCAGATACGCAGTATTTT
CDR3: CASSPSLDPADTQYF

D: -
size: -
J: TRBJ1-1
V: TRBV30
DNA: TGTGCCTGGAGTGTACATCCGAACACTGAAGCTTTCTTT
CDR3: CAWSVHPNTEAFF

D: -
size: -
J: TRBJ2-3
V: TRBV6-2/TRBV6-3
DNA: TGTGCCAGCAGTTACCGCCCCACAGATACGCAGTATTTT
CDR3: CASSYRPTDTQYF

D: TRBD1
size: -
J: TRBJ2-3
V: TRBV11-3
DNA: TGTGCCAGCAGCGCGACAGGGGGCAGAGATACGCAGTATTTT
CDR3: CASSATGGRDTQYF

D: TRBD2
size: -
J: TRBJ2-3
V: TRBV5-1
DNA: TGCGCCAGCAGCCCCCCCAGCGGGGGCACAGATACGCAGTATTTT
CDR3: CASSPPSGGTDTQYF

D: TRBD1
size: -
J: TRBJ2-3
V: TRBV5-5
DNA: TGTGCCAGCAGCCCAGACAGGGCGGCAGATACGCAGTATTTT
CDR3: CASSPDRAADTQYF

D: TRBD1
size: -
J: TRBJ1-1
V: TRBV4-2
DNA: TGTGCCGGCAGCCACTACTCAGGGGGGGAAGCTTTCTTT
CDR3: CAGSHYSGGEAFF

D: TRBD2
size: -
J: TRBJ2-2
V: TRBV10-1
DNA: TGCGCCAGCAGTATGGGACTAACGAACACCGGGGAGCTGTTTTTT
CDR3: CASSMGLTNTGELFF

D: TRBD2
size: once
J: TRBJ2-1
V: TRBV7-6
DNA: TGTGCCAGCAGGGCTAGCGGGGGGGCCTATTTTGAGCAGTTCTTC
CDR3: CASRASGGAYFEQFF

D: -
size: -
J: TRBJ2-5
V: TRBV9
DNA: TGTGCCAGCAGCGTGCGAGGGACTGAGACCCAGTACTTC
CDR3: CASSVRGTETQYF

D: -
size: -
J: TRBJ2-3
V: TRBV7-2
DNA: TGTGCCAGCAGCTTACCGGGGGCTGTAGATACGCAGTATTTT
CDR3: CASSLPGAVDTQYF

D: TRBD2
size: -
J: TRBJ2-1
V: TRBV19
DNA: TGTGCCAGTAGTATATCGGCGGGGGGCCACTACAATGAGCAGTTCTTC
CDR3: CASSISAGGHYNEQFF

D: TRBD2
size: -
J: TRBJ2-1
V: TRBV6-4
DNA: TGTGCCAGCAGTGGGTCTAGCGGGGGGTCTGAGCAGTTCTTC
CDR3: CASSGSSGGSEQFF

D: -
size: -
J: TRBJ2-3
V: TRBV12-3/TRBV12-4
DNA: TGTGCCAGCAGTTTAACCTACACAGATACGCAGTATTTT
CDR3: CASSLTYTDTQYF

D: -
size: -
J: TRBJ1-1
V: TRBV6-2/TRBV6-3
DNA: TGTGCCAGCAGTTACTCACCGGGGGGTATCACTGAAGCTTTCTTT
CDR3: CASSYSPGGITEAFF

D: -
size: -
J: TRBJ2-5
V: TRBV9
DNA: TGTGCCAGCAGCCGCCCTGGCCGGCAAGAGACCCAGTACTTC
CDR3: CASSRPGRQETQYF

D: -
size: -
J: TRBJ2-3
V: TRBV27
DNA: TGTGCCAGCCGAGTTGCTAACGCAGATACGCAGTATTTT
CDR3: CASRVANADTQYF

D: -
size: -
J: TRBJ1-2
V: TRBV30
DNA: TGTGCCTGGAGCCCCGGTGGGAACTATGGCTACACCTTC
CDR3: CAWSPGGNYGYTF

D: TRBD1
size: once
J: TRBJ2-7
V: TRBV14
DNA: TGTGCCAGCAGCCCCAGAACAGGGGGCTCCGAGCAGTACTTC
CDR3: CASSPRTGGSEQYF

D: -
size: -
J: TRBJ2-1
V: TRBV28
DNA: TGTGCCAGCAGTCCCAACCGAGGAGGTAATGAGCAGTTCTTC
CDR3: CASSPNRGGNEQFF

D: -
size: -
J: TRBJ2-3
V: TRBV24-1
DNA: TGTGCCACCAGTGACCCCCGGACCCCTTACCCCGACACAGATACGCAGTATTTT
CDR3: CATSDPRTPYPDTDTQYF

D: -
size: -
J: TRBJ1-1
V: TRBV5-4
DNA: TGTGCCAGCAGTATAGAACCGGGACAGAACACTGAAGCTTTCTTT
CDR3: CASSIEPGQNTEAFF

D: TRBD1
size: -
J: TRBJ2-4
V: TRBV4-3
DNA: TGCGCCAGCAGCCAACGGACAGGGTCGAGTGGAAACATTCAGTACTTC
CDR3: CASSQRTGSSGNIQYF

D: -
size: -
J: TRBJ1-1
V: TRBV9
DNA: TGTGCCAGCAGCGTAGAGGTGACGTTGAACACTGAAGCTTTCTTT
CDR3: CASSVEVTLNTEAFF

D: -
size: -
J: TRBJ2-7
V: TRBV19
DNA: TGTGCCAGTAGACCCTCTTGGTGGGGGAACGGCGAGCAGTACTTC
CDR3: CASRPSWWGNGEQYF

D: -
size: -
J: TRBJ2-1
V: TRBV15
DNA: TGTGCCACCAGCACGAAGGGACAACCTTCCTACAATGAGCAGTTCTTC
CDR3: CATSTKGQPSYNEQFF

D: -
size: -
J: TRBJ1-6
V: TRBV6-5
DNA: TGTGCCAGCAGCCCCCGACAGGATAATTCACCCCTCCACTTT
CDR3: CASSPRQDNSPLHF

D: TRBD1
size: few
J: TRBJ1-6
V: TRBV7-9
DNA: TGTGCCAGCAGCGATCGGACAGGGCTGGATTCACCCCTCCACTTT
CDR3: CASSDRTGLDSPLHF

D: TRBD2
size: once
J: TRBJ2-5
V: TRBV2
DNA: TGTGCCAGCAGTGAAGCGCTTGGGACCCCGGGAGGAGAGACCCAGTACTTC
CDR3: CASSEALGTPGGETQYF

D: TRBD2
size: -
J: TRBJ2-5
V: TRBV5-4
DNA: TGTGCCAGCAGCGCTAGCGGGGGGGCAGGGCAAGAGACCCAGTACTTC
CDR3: CASSASGGAGQETQYF

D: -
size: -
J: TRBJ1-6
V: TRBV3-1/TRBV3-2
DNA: TGTGCCAGCAGCCAAACCCGACAGGCTTATAATTCACCCCTCCACTTT
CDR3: CASSQTRQAYNSPLHF

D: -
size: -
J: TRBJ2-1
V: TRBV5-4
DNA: TGTGCCAGCAGCTTGAGCGGCGAGCAGTTCTTC
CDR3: CASSLSGEQFF

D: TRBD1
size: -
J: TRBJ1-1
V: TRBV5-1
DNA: TGCGCCAGCAGCTTGGAAGGGGGCAGCTTGACTGAAGCTTTCTTT
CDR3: CASSLEGGSLTEAFF

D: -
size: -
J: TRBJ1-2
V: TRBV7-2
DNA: TGTGCCAGCAGCTTAGCTAACGGGGCCCAGGACAGTTTTAGCGATGGCTACACCTTC
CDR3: CASSLANGAQDSFSDGYTF

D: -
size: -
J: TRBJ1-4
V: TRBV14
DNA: TGTGCCAGCAGCCAAGACGACGGAACAGTCGGCGGTTGGAATGAAAAACTGTTTTTT
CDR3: CASSQDDGTVGGWNEKLFF

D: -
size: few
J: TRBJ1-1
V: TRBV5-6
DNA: TGTGCCAGCAGCTTGGGTGCCCGGAGCCAAGCTTTCTTT
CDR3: CASSLGARSQAFF

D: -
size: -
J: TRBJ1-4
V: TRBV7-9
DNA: TGTGCCAGCAGCGAGGGGCAGGGATATGAAAAACTGTTTTTT
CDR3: CASSEGQGYEKLFF

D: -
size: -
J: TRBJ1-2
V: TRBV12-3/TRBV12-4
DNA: TGTGCCAGCAGTCCAGCCCTCTTCCCGGGCTACACCTTC
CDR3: CASSPALFPGYTF

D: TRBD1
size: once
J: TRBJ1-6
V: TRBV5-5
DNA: TGTGCCAGCAGCGACAGACAGGGTCGTATAGGAGATAATTCACCCCTCCACTTT
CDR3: CASSDRQGRIGDNSPLHF

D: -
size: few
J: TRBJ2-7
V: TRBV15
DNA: TGTGCCACCAGCAGAGATTTACAGGAGTACGAGCAGTACTTC
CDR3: CATSRDLQEYEQYF

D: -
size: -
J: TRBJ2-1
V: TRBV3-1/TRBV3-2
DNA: TGTGCCAGCAGCCGAAGGGGCCCCGATGAGCAGTTCTTC
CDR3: CASSRRGPDEQFF

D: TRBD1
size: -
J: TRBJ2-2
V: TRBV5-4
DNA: TGTGCCAGCAGCTTGGGACAGGGGTACACCGGGGAGCTGTTTTTT
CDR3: CASSLGQGYTGELFF

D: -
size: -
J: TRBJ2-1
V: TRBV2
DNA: TGTGCCAGCAGTGACGGGCGACACTCCTACAATGAGCAGTTCTTC
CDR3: CASSDGRHSYNEQFF

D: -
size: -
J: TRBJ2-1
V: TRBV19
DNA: TGTGCCAGTAATATGGGTGGTTACAATGAGCAGTTCTTC
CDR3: CASNMGGYNEQFF

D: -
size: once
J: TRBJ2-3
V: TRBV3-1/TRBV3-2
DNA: TGTGCCAGCAGCCAGGGGGATACGCAGTATTTT
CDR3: CASSQGDTQYF

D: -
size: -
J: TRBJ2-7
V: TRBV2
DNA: TGTGCCAGCACCGAGGACCGGAGCTCCTACGAGCAGTACTTC
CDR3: CASTEDRSSYEQYF